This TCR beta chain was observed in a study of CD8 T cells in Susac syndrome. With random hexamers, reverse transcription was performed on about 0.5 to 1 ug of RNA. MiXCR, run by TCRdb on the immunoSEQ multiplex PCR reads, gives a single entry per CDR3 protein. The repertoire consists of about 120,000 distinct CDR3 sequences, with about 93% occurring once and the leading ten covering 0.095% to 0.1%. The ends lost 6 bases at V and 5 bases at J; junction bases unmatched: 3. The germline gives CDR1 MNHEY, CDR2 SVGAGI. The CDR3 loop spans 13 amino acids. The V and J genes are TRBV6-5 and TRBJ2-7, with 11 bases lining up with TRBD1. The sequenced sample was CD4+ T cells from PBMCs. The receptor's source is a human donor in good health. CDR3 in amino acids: CASRRGQGDEQYF. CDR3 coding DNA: TGTGCCAGCAGGAGGGGACAGGGGGACGAGCAGTACTTC.